The 26 T cell receptor beta chains in this list originate from one sample, sequenced in a study of blood T cell repertoires in COVID-19. Here immunoSEQ multiplex PCR was the method, and the copy in TCRdb shows in-frame clones only, minus some. The sample includes around 270,000 clones, about 88% of them seen just once. Sequencing was carried out using peripheral blood. The receptors here all came from a man in his 60s who had recovered from COVID-19.

Concerning this clone: This same CDR3 is encoded by further DNA sequences in the sample. CDR3 residues: CAWSVQGYEQYF. The CDR3 DNA reads TGTGCCTGGAGTGTACAGGGTTACGAGCAGTACTTC. The V and J genes are TRBV30 and TRBJ2-7, with D tentatively TRBD1 (6 bases). V shed 0 bases and J shed 4 bases, with 7 bases lying between them. CDR1 is GTSNPN and CDR2 is SVGIG in the germline V gene (reference sequence). The CDR3 totals 12 residues. The variable domain in full, with the rest retrieved from reference TRBV30 and TRBJ2-7, is SQTIHQWPATLVQPVGSPLSLECTVEGTSNPNLYWYRQAAGRGLQLLFYSVGIGQISSEVPQNLSASRPQDRQFILSSKKLLLSDSGFYLCAWSVQGYEQYFGPGTRLTVT.

This chain uses TRBV7-9 with TRBJ2-3; 10 bases line up with TRBD1. CDR1 SEHNR and CDR2 FQNEAQ come from the germline V gene (reference sequence). With V trimmed by 0 bases and J by 3 bases, 12 bases remained unmatched. The CDR3 consists of 19 residues. This CDR3 reads CASSLATGGFTSVTDTQYF. Written as DNA, the CDR3 is TGTGCCAGCAGCTTAGCGACAGGGGGCTTCACCTCCGTTACAGATACGCAGTATTTT.

The chain joins TRBV2 to TRBJ2-7; 8 bases are a match to TRBD1. The germline CDR1 and CDR2 sequences are SNHLY and FYNNEI. CDR3 length: 14 residues. Losses at the gene ends were 3 bases for V and 8 bases for J; bases not matched to a gene: 9. Here the CDR3 reads CASSDGQAGGKQYF. CDR3 coding DNA: TGTGCCAGCAGTGATGGTCAGGCAGGGGGCAAGCAGTACTTC.

The chain links TRBV12-5 to TRBJ2-5; 8 nucleotides agree with TRBD2. The CDR3 sequence is 15 residues long. Germline V lookup: CDR1 LGHNT, CDR2 FRNRAP. J was trimmed by 2 bases and V by 3 bases; bases with no gene match: 5. The chain's CDR3 is CASGFRGGGQETQYF. CDR3 DNA sequence: TGTGCTAGTGGTTTCCGGGGGGGAGGGCAAGAGACCCAGTACTTC.

The V gene is TRBV7-2, the J gene TRBJ2-7; D gene uncertain. Germline V lookup: CDR1 SGHTA, CDR2 FQGNSA. V was clipped by 4 bases and J by 6 bases, with 13 bases between them. The CDR3 loop spans 13 amino acids. CDR3 DNA: TGTGCCAGCAGCTATGAGGCTCTACCCGAGCAGTACTTC. This translates into CASSYEALPEQYF. Using reference TRBV7-2 and TRBJ2-7 for the parts outside the CDR3, the full variable domain is GAGVSQSPSNKVTEKGKDVELRCDPISGHTALYWYRQSLGQGLEFLIYFQGNSAPDKSGLPSDRFSAERTGGSVSTLTIQRTQQEDSAVYLCASSYEALPEQYFGPGTRLTVT.

The chain carries TRBV5-1 and TRBJ1-2, with TRBD1 matching over 7 bases. The CDR3 is 14 amino acids. The junction had 5 bases not matched to a gene; V was cut back by 3 bases and J by 3 bases. Germline V gene data show CDR1 as SGHRS and CDR2 as YFSETQ. The DNA for the CDR3 is TGCGCCAGCAGCTCCCGACAGGGTGACTATGGCTACACCTTC. It is translated as CASSSRQGDYGYTF.

The chain carries TRBV7-9 and TRBJ1-1; 8 bases align to TRBD1. The CDR3 is 14 residues long. Per germline, CDR1 SEHNR and CDR2 FQNEAQ (reference sequence). The junction had 3 bases not matched to a gene; V was cut back by 5 bases and J by 1 base. The DNA for the CDR3 is TGTGCCAGCAGCGCGGGACAGGAGAACACTGAAGCTTTCTTT. It codes for CASSAGQENTEAFF.

This chain joins TRBV4-1 and TRBJ2-1; D may be TRBD1 (5 bases). CDR1 and CDR2 from the germline V gene are MGHRA and YSYEKL. The CDR3 loop spans 16 amino acids. The ends were cut back, 0 bases at V and 0 bases at J, with 9 bases in the middle. This CDR3 is CASSQDRVRSYNEQFF. CDR3 bases: TGCGCCAGCAGCCAAGACAGGGTCCGCTCCTACAATGAGCAGTTCTTC.

This clone was found once. The J gene is TRBJ1-1, the V gene TRBV18; TRBD1 aligns across 9 bases. Unmatched junction bases numbered 2, after V lost 4 bases and J lost 5 bases. Germline CDR1 and CDR2: KGHSH and LQKENI. This CDR3 is 13 amino acids long. The CDR3 here is CASSRGQGTEAFF. The CDR3 bases are TGTGCCAGCTCACGTGGACAGGGGACTGAAGCTTTCTTT.

This rearrangement joins TRBV12-5 to TRBJ1-3; D might be TRBD1 (5 bases). Germline V CDR1 and CDR2: LGHNT, FRNRAP. The CDR3 loop spans 14 amino acids. Trimming shortened V by 4 bases and J by 0 bases, and 7 bases separated the two germline ends. CDR3 sequence reads: CASGSTGSGNTIYF. The CDR3 DNA follows: TGTGCTAGTGGTTCCACAGGCTCTGGAAACACCATATATTTT.

The chain recombines TRBV13 with TRBJ2-7; tentatively, D is TRBD2 (5 bases). With 3 bases removed from V and 2 bases from J, the gap between germline ends came to 17 bases. There are 16 residues in the CDR3. The germline V gene has CDR1 PRHDT and CDR2 FYEKMQ (reference sequence). CDR3 sequence: CASSFVSALGAYEQYF. The CDR3 DNA reads TGTGCCAGCAGCTTTGTTTCTGCATTGGGAGCCTACGAGCAGTACTTC.

To note about this clone: Mismatch with germline at one junction end may stem from a read error. CDR3 coding DNA: TGTGCCACCCCATGGGACAGGATAAGGACGAATTTT. It is translated as CATPWDRIRTNF. The chain links TRBV6-4 to TRBJ2-3; 8 bases line up with TRBD1. The CDR3 is 12 residues long. The germline CDR1 and CDR2 sequences are MRHNA and SNTAGT.

The CDR3 here is CASSLQGESGNTIYF. Here the CDR3 DNA reads TGCGCCAGCAGCTTACAGGGGGAGTCCGGAAACACCATATATTTT. V and J are TRBV5-1 and TRBJ1-3, with TRBD1 identical over 8 bases. Germline V gives CDR1 SGHRS, CDR2 YFSETQ. The CDR3 consists of 15 residues. V lost 2 bases to trimming and J lost 4 bases; unmatched junction nucleotides: 5.

This clone was detected a few times. This chain joins TRBV6-6 and TRBJ2-2; 12 bases agree with TRBD1. The CDR3 extends over 16 amino acids. The V gene end was trimmed by 6 bases and the J gene end by 6 bases; junction bases not matched to a gene: 8. CDR1 is MNHNY and CDR2 is SVGAGI in the germline V gene (reference sequence). CDR3 loop: CASRSGTGGAPGELFF. CDR3 nucleotide sequence: TGTGCCAGCAGATCCGGGACAGGGGGCGCCCCCGGGGAGCTGTTTTTT.

This sequence joins TRBV6-5 and TRBJ2-5; D possibly corresponds to TRBD2 (6 bases). The V end was cut by 2 bases, the J end by 7 bases, with 14 bases between. The CDR3 consists of 14 residues. Germline loops: CDR1 MNHEY, CDR2 SVGAGI. CDR3 sequence (DNA): TGTGCCAGCAGTTACGGGGCGGGGTACCGGACCCAGTACTTC. This encodes CASSYGAGYRTQYF.

To note about this clone: Other DNA sequences from this sample encode an identical CDR3 as well. The V call is TRBV18, the J call TRBJ1-1, with TRBD1 matching over 7 bases. CDR3 size: 14 residues. The V and J ends lost 3 bases and 4 bases, in that order; junction bases with no gene match: 5. Germline CDR1 reads KGHSH; CDR2 reads LQKENI. In DNA, the CDR3 is TGTGCCAGCTCACCCAACAGGGGAGGCACTGAAGCTTTCTTT. Translation: CASSPNRGGTEAFF.

This chain joins TRBV4-2 and TRBJ1-1; possibly TRBD1 for D (6 bases). This CDR3 is built from 16 residues. Trimming shortened V by 1 base and J by 6 bases, and 18 bases separated the two germline ends. Germline V gene lookup returns CDR1 LGHNA and CDR2 YNFKEQ. In DNA, the CDR3 is TGTGCCAGCAGCCAAGTCGCCTCCTTAGGGGGGGCTGAAGCTTTCTTT. Translated, it gives CASSQVASLGGAEAFF.

The chain employs TRBV7-2 and TRBJ1-2; maybe TRBD1 (6 bases). V was clipped by 4 bases and J by 8 bases, with 17 bases between them. The germline V gene has CDR1 SGHTA and CDR2 FQGNSA. CDR3 length equals 14 residues. As DNA, the CDR3 is TGTGCCAGCAGCTGGGGTCGTCAGGGGTACGGCTACACCTTC. Protein product: CASSWGRQGYGYTF.

The chain is built from TRBV15 and TRBJ2-3; TRBD2 matches 8 bases. V lost 3 bases to trimming and J lost 0 bases; unmatched junction nucleotides: 11. Germline values: CDR1 LNHNV, CDR2 YYDKDF (reference sequence). This CDR3 has 18 amino acids. The chain's CDR3 is CATSRKFTAGESTDTQYF. The CDR3 DNA is TGTGCCACCAGCAGGAAGTTTACAGCGGGGGAGAGCACAGATACGCAGTATTTT. The full variable domain, with the rest looked up from reference TRBV15 and TRBJ2-3, is DAMVIQNPRYQVTQFGKPVTLSCSQTLNHNVMYWYQQKSSQAPKLLFHYYDKDFNNEADTPDNFQSRRPNTSFCFLDIRSPGLGDTAMYLCATSRKFTAGESTDTQYFGPGTRLTVL.

The sample holds one count of this clone. The rearrangement uses TRBV7-9 and TRBJ2-5; 8 positions agree with TRBD2. The CDR3 spans 14 residues. The ends lost 8 bases at V and 0 bases at J; junction bases unmatched: 5. The germline CDR1 and CDR2 sequences are SEHNR and FQNEAQ (reference sequence). DNA of the CDR3: TGTGCCAGCGGTCCGCGGGGGGACCAAGAGACCCAGTACTTC. Translation: CASGPRGDQETQYF.

The chain links TRBV24-1 to TRBJ2-6; 11 nucleotides match TRBD1. CDR3 length: 18 amino acids. Trimming took 2 bases from V and 3 from J; bases not matched to a gene: 5. The germline V gene has CDR1 KGHDR and CDR2 SFDVKD. CDR3: CATSDWTGGVDGANVLTF. Written as DNA, the CDR3 is TGTGCCACCAGTGATTGGACAGGGGGCGTGGATGGGGCCAACGTCCTGACTTTC.

CDR3: CASSLDTGGIYEQYF. The CDR3 DNA reads TGCGCCAGCAGCTTGGACACAGGGGGGATCTACGAGCAGTACTTC. J is TRBJ2-7 and V is TRBV5-1; 8 bases are a match to TRBD1. The V gene end was trimmed by 0 bases and the J gene end by 3 bases; junction bases not matched to a gene: 5. The CDR3 has 15 residues. The germline V gene encodes CDR1 SGHRS and CDR2 YFSETQ.

J is TRBJ2-1 and V is TRBV27; D might be TRBD2 (5 bases). V was clipped by 5 bases and J by 0 bases, with 8 bases between them. The CDR3 is 14 residues long. Germline V gives CDR1 MNHEY, CDR2 SMNVEV (reference sequence). The CDR3 region has the DNA TGTGCCAGCAGTAGCGGTAGCTCCTACAATGAGCAGTTCTTC. It encodes CASSSGSSYNEQFF.

Here the CDR3 reads CASSMGGSGHQETQYF. The CDR3 nucleotides read TGTGCCAGTAGTATGGGAGGCTCAGGTCACCAAGAGACCCAGTACTTC. The chain uses TRBV19 and TRBJ2-5; a possible D gene is TRBD2 (6 bases). CDR1 is LNHDA, CDR2 SQIVND, per germline (reference sequence). The CDR3 is made up of 16 amino acids. Trimming left V 3 bases short and J 0 bases short, with 14 bases between.

The chain carries TRBV18 and TRBJ1-1; D gene uncertain. The CDR3 spans 15 residues. Germline lookup yields CDR1 KGHSH and CDR2 LQKENI. V lost 0 bases to trimming and J lost 0 bases, with 8 bases between them. The CDR3 nucleotides are TGTGCCAGCTCACCACCCAGTCTCATGAACACTGAAGCTTTCTTT. It specifies CASSPPSLMNTEAFF.

This chain connects TRBV5-1 to TRBJ2-7; 7 bases match TRBD1. The germline gives CDR1 SGHRS, CDR2 YFSETQ. The CDR3 loop spans 14 amino acids. V shed 0 bases, J shed 6 bases, and the junction held 6 bases outside the gene matches. Here the CDR3 reads CASSLGTGAGEQYF. The CDR3 DNA follows: TGCGCCAGCAGCTTGGGCACAGGGGCGGGCGAGCAGTACTTC.